This TCR beta chain is drawn from a study of blood T cell repertoires in COVID-19. Study overall: PBMCs, B-cell-depleted T cells, or T cells provided the cDNA or gDNA that made up the material.

Libraries were prepared by immunoSEQ multiplex PCR; TCRdb keeps only in-frame clonotypes and omits some of them. The table has 87,000 or so clones, about 85% seen once. The CDR3 is 17 amino acids. Sequencing was done on a sample of peripheral blood. This rearrangement joins TRBV21-1 to TRBJ2-7; TRBD2, the table's D call, lacks a check against the DNA. TRBV21-1 is designated a pseudogene. The receptor was isolated from a woman aged 45 to 65 with active or convalescent COVID-19. The CDR3 nucleotides are TGTGCCAAAAACGGGGGACTAGCGGGGGGTCTGACCTACGAGCAGTACTTC. Its translation: CAKNGGLAGGLTYEQYF.